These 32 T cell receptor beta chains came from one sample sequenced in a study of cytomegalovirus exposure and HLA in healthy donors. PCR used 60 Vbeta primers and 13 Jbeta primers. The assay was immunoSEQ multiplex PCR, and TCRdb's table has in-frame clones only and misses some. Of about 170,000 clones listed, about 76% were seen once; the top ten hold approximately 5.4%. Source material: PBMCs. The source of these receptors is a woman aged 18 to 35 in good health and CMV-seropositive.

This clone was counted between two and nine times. CDR3 in DNA: TGTGCCACCTCGCGGGGGGGGGTCTCCTACAATGAGCAGTTCTTC. It codes for CATSRGGVSYNEQFF. This chain uses TRBV6-5 with TRBJ2-1, with 9 bases fitting TRBD2. J gave up 0 bases and V 10 bases, and 7 bases lay outside the gene matches. The germline CDR1 and CDR2 sequences are MNHEY and SVGAGI. The length of the CDR3 is 15 residues.

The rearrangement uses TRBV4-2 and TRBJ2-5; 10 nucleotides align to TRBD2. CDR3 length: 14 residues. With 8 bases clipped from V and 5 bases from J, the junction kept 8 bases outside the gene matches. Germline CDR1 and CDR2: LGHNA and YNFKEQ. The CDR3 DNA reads TGTGCCAGCGGAAGGACTAGCGGCGATGAGACCCAGTACTTC. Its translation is CASGRTSGDETQYF.

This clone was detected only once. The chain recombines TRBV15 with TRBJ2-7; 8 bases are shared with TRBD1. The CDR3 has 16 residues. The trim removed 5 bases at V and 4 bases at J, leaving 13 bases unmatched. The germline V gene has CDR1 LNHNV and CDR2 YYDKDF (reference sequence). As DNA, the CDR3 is TGTGCCACCAGCCTCGACCGCAGGGGGCTTTTTTACGAGCAGTACTTC. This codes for CATSLDRRGLFYEQYF.

CDR3 in amino acids: CASIGRAANTEAFF. The CDR3 DNA reads TGTGCCAGTATTGGGAGGGCGGCGAACACTGAAGCTTTCTTT. This chain connects TRBV19 to TRBJ1-1, with D uncertain. The V and J ends lost 7 bases and 1 base respectively, with 13 bases between them. Germline lookup yields CDR1 LNHDA and CDR2 SQIVND (reference sequence). The CDR3 consists of 14 residues.

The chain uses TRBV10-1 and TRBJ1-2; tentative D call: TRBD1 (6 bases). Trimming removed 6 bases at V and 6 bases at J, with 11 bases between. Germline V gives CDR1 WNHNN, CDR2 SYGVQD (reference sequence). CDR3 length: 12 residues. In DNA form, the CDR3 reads TGCGCCAGCAGAAAAAAGGGGGATGGCTACACCTTC. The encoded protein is CASRKKGDGYTF.

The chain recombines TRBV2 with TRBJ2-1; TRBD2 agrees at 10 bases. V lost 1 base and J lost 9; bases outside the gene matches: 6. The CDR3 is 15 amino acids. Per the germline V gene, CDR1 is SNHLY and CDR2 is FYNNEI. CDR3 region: CASSEVSGGGREQFF. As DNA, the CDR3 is TGTGCCAGCAGTGAAGTGAGCGGGGGGGGCCGTGAGCAGTTCTTC.

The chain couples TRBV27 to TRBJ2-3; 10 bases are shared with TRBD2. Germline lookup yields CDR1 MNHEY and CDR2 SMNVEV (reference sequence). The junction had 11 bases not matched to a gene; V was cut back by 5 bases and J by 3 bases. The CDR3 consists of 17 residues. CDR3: CASSPLEAGGPTDTQYF. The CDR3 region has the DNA TGTGCCAGCAGTCCCCTAGAAGCGGGGGGGCCGACAGATACGCAGTATTTT.

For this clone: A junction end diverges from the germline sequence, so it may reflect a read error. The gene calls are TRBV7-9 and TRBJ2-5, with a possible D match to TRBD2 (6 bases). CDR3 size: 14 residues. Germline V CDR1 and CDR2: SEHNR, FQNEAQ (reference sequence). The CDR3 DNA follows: TGTTCCAGCAGCCGTCCGGGAGCCCCAGAGACCCAGTACTTC. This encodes CSSSRPGAPETQYF.

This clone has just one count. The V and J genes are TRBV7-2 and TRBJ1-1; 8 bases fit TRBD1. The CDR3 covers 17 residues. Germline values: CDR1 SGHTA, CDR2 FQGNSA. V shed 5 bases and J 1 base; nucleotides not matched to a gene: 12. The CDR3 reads CASSRTTGGRGNTEAFF. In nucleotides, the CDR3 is TGTGCCAGCAGCCGTACCACAGGGGGGAGAGGGAACACTGAAGCTTTCTTT.

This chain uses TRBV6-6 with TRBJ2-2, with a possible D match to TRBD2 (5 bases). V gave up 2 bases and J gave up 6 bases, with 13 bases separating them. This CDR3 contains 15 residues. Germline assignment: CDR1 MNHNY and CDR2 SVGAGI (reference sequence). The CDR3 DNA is TGTGCCAGCAGTTACGGCGACTACCCGCCCGGGGAGCTGTTTTTT. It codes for CASSYGDYPPGELFF.

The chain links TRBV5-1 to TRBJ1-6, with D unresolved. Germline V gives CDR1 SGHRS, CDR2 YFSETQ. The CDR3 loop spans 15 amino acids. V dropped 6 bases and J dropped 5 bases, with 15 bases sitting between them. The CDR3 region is CASNFRWENNSPLHF. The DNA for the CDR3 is TGCGCCAGCAACTTCAGGTGGGAGAATAATTCACCCCTCCACTTT.

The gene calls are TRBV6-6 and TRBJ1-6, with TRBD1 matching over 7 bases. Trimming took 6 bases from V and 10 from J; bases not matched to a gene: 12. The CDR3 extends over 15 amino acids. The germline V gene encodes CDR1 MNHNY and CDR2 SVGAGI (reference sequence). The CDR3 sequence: CASSPREGARSPLHF. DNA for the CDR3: TGTGCCAGCAGCCCCCGGGAGGGGGCGAGATCACCCCTCCACTTT.

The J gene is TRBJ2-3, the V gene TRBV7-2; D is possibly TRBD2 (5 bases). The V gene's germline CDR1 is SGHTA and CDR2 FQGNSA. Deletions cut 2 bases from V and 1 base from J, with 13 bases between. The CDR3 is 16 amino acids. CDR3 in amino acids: CASSLYWRVGTDTQYF. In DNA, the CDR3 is TGTGCCAGCAGCTTATACTGGCGGGTAGGCACAGATACGCAGTATTTT.

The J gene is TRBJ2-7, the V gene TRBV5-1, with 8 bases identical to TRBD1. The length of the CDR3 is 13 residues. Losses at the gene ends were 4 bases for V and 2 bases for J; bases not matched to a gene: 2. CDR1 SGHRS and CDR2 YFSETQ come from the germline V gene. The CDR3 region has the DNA TGCGCCAGCAGCGAGGGACAGGCCTACGAGCAGTACTTC. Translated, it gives CASSEGQAYEQYF.

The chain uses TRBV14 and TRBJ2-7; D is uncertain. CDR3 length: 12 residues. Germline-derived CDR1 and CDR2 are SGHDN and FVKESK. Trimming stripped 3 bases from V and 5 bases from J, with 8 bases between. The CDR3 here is CASSHRRNEQYF. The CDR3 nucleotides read TGTGCCAGCAGCCACAGGCGCAACGAGCAGTACTTC.

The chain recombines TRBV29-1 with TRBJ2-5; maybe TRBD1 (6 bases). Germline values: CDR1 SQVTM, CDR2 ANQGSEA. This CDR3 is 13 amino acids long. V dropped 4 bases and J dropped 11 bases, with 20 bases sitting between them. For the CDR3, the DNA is TGCAGCGTTGCCACCCCGGGCAGGGGCGGGCAGTACTTC. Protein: CSVATPGRGGQYF.

The CDR3 protein is CASSIEVTEQFF. CDR3 in DNA: TGTGCCAGTAGTATTGAGGTGACTGAGCAGTTCTTC. V usage is TRBV19 and J usage is TRBJ2-1; D remains ambiguous. With 3 bases removed from V and 9 bases from J, the gap between germline ends came to 9 bases. The V gene's germline CDR1 is LNHDA and CDR2 SQIVND (reference sequence). This CDR3 is built from 12 residues.

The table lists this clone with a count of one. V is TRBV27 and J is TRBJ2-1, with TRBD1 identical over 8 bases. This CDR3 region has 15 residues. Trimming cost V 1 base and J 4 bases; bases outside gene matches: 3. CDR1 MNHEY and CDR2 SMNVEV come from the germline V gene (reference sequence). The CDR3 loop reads CASSLLDREYNEQFF. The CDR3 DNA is TGTGCCAGCAGTTTATTGGACAGGGAGTACAATGAGCAGTTCTTC.

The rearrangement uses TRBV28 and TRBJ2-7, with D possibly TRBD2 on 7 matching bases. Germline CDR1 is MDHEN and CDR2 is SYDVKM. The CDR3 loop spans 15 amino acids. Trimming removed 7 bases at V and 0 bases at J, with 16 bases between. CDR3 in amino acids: CASKRGGRISYEQYF. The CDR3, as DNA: TGTGCCAGCAAAAGGGGGGGACGAATCTCCTACGAGCAGTACTTC.

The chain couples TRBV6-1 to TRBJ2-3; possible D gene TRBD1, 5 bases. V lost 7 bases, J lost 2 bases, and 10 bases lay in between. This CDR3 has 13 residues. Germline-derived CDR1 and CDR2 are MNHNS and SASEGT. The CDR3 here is CASNRQNTDTQYF. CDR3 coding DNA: TGTGCCAGCAACCGACAGAACACAGATACGCAGTATTTT.

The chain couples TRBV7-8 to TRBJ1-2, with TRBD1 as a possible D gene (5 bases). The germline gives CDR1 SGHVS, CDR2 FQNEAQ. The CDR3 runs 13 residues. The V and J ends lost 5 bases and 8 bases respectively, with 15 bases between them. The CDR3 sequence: CASSPTGSWGYTF. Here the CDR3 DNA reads TGTGCCAGCAGCCCCACAGGCTCTTGGGGCTACACCTTC.

CDR3 sequence reads: CASRAVNTEAFF. CDR3 DNA sequence: TGTGCCAGCAGGGCGGTGAACACTGAAGCTTTCTTT. The chain joins TRBV28 to TRBJ1-1; no reliable D call. The CDR3 length is 12 residues. Germline V CDR1 and CDR2: MDHEN, SYDVKM. V lost 6 bases and J lost 0, with 5 bases in between.

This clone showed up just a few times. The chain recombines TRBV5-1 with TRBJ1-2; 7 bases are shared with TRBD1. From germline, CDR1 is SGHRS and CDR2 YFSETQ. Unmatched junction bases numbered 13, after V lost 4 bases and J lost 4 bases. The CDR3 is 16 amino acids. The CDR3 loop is CASSQQPGTALYGYTF. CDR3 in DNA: TGCGCCAGCAGCCAGCAACCCGGGACAGCGCTCTATGGCTACACCTTC.

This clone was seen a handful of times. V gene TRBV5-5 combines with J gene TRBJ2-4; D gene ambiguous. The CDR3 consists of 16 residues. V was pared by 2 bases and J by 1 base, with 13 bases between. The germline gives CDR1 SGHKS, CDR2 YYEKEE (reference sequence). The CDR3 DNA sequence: TGTGCCAGCAGCTTCTCCGCCGGCAGGGCCAAAAACATTCAGTACTTC. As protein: CASSFSAGRAKNIQYF.

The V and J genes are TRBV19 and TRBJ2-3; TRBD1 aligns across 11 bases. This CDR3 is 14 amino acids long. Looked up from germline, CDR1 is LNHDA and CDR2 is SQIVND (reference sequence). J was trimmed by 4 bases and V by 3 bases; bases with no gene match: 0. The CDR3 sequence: CASSMGQGADTQYF. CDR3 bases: TGTGCCAGTAGTATGGGACAGGGGGCAGATACGCAGTATTTT.

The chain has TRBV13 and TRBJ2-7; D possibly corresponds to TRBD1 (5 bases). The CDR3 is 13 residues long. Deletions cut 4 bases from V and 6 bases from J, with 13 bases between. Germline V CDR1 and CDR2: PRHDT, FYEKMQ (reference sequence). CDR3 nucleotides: TGTGCCAGCAGCTCCACAGGTTACGCCGAGCAGTACTTC. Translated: CASSSTGYAEQYF.

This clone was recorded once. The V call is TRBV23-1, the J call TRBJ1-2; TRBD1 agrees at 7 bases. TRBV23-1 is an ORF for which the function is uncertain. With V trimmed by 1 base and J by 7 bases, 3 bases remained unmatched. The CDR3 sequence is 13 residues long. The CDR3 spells CASSQLNRGGYTF. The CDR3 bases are TGCGCCAGCAGTCAATTGAACAGGGGTGGCTACACCTTC.

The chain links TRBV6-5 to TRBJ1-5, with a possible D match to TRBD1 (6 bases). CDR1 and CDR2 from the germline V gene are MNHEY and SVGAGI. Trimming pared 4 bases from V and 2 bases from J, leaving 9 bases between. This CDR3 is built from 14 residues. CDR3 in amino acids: CASSWGHRNQPQHF. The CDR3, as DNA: TGTGCCAGCAGTTGGGGACACCGCAATCAGCCCCAGCATTTT.

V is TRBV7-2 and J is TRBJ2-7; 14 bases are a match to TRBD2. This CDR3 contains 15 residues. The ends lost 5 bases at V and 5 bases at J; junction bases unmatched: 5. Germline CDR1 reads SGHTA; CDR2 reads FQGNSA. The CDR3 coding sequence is TGTGCCAGCAGCCCCGGGACTAGCGGGGGTAACGAGCAGTACTTC. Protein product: CASSPGTSGGNEQYF.

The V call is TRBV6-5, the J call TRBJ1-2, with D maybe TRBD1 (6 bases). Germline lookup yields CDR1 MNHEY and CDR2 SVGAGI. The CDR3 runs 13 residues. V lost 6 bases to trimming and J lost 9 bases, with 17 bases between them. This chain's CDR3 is CASRARQAGSYTF. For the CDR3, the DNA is TGTGCCAGCAGGGCCAGACAGGCCGGGAGCTACACCTTC.

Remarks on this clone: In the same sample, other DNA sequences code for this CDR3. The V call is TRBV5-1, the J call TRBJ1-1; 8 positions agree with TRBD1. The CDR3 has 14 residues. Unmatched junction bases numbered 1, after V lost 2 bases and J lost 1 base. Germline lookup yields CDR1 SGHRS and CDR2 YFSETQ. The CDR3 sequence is CASSFGQGNTEAFF. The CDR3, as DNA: TGCGCCAGCAGCTTTGGACAGGGGAACACTGAAGCTTTCTTT. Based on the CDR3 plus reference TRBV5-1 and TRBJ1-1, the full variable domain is KAGVTQTPRYLIKTRGQQVTLSCSPISGHRSVSWYQQTPGQGLQFLFEYFSETQRNKGNFPGRFSGRQFSNSRSEMNVSTLELGDSALYLCASSFGQGNTEAFFGQGTRLTVV.

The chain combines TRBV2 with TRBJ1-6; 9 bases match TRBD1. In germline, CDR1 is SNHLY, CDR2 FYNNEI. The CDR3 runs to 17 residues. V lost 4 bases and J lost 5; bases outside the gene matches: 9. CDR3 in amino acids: CASSADWTGVHNSPLHF. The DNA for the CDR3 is TGTGCCAGCAGTGCGGACTGGACAGGGGTCCATAATTCACCCCTCCACTTT. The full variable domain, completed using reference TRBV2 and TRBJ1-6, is EPEVTQTPSHQVTQMGQEVILRCVPISNHLYFYWYRQILGQKVEFLVSFYNNEISEKSEIFDDQFSVERPDGSNFTLKIRSTKLEDSAMYFCASSADWTGVHNSPLHFGNGTRLTVT.